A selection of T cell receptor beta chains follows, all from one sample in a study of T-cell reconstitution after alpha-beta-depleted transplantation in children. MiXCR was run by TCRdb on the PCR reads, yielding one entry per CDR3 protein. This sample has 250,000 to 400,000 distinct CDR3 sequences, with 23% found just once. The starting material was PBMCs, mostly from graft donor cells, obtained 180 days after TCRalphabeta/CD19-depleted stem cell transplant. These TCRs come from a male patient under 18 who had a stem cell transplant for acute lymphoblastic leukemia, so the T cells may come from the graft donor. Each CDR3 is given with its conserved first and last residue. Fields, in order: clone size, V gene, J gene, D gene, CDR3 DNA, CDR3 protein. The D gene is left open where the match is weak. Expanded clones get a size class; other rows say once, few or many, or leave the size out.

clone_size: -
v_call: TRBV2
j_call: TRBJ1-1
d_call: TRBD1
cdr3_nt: TGTGCCAGCAGGCCCCGGACAGGGGGTATGAACACTGAAGCTTTCTTT
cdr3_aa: CASRPRTGGMNTEAFF

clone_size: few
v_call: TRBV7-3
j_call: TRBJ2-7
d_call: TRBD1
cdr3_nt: TGTGCCAGCAGCCGAGACAGGGGGCGAGGCGAGCAGTACTTC
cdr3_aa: CASSRDRGRGEQYF

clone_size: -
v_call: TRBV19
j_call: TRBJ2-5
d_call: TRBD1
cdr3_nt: TGTGCCAGTAGTCCTAGGGGGCGTGGAGGGACCCAGTACTTC
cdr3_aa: CASSPRGRGGTQYF

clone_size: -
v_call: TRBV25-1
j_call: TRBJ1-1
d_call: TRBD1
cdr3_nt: TGTGCCAGCAGTGAATATGGGACAGGGGGTTTAAAGAACACTGAAGCTTTCTTT
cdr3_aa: CASSEYGTGGLKNTEAFF

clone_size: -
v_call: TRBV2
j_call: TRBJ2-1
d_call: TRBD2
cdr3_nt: TGTGCCAGCATTTGGGTACTAGCGGGAGGGCCAGATGAGCAGTTCTTC
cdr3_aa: CASIWVLAGGPDEQFF

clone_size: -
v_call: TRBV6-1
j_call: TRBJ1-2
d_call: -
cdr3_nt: TGTGCCAGCAGGGCGGACCGTCCATCATGGGGCTACACCTTC
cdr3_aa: CASRADRPSWGYTF

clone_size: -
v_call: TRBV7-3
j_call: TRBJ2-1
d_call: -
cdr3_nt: TGTGCCAGCAGCTCCCCTCAGAGGCGCACCGGGCAGTTCTTC
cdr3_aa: CASSSPQRRTGQFF

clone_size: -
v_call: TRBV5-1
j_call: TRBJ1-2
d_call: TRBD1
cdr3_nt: TGCGCCAGCAGCTTTAATACAGGGGGTTCCTATGGCTACACCTTC
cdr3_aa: CASSFNTGGSYGYTF

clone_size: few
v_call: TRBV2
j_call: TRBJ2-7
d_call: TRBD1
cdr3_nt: TGTGCCAGCAGGGGGCAGGGGGCTTCCTACGAGCAGTACTTC
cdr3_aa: CASRGQGASYEQYF

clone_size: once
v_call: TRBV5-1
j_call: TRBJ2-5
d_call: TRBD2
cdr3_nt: TGCGCCAGCAGCTCCCAGACTAGCGGGCTACAAGAGACCCAGTACTTC
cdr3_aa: CASSSQTSGLQETQYF

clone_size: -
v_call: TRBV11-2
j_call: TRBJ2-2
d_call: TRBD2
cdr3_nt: TGTGCCAGCAGCCGACCGGGGCTAGCGGGAGGGCCAAGGGGGGAGCTGTTTTTT
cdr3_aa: CASSRPGLAGGPRGELFF

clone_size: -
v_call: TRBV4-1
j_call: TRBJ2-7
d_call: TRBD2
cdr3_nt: TGCGCCAGCAGCCACGAAAGGACTAGCGGGAAATACGAGCAGTACTTC
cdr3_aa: CASSHERTSGKYEQYF

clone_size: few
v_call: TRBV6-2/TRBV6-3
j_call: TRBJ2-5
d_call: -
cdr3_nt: TGTGCCAGCAAACCCAGCGGGCAGATCCCTAGGGAGACCCAGTACTTC
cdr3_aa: CASKPSGQIPRETQYF

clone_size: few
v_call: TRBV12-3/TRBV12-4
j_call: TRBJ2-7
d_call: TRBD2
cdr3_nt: TGTGCCAGCAGAGGACTAGCGGGAGTTGAGCAGTACTTC
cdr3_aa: CASRGLAGVEQYF

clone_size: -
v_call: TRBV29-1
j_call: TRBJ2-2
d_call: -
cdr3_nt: TGCAGCGTTGTAGCGATTTGGGGGGAGCTGTTTTTT
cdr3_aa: CSVVAIWGELFF

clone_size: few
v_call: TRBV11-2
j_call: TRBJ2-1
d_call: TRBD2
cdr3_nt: TGTGCCAGCAGTTCTAGCGGGAGCCGTTGGAAGTTCTTC
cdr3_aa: CASSSSGSRWKFF

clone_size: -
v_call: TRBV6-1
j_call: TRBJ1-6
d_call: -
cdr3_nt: TGTGCCAGCACCGCTTGGCAGGGCGGCCCTTATTCACCCCTCCACTTT
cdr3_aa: CASTAWQGGPYSPLHF

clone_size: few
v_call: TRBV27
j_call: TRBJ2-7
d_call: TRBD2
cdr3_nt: TGTGCCAGCAGTCTCACCCAACTAGCGCCATCCTACGAGCAGTACTTC
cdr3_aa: CASSLTQLAPSYEQYF

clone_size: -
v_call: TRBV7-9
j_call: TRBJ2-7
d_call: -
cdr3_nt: TGTGCCAGCAGCTTTTCGCGGGCCGAGCAGTACTTC
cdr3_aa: CASSFSRAEQYF

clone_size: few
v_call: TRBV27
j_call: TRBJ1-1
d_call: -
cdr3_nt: TGTGCCAGCAGTTTCGTCCAGGGGCAGGAGGCTTTCTTT
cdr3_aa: CASSFVQGQEAFF

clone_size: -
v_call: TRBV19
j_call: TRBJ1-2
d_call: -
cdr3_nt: TGTGCCAGTATGTCGTCGGGGGGGCGAGGCTACACCTTC
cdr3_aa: CASMSSGGRGYTF

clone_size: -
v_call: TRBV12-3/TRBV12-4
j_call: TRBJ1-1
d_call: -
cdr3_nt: TGTGCCAGCAGTTTTGGGCCCACACGTGAAGCTTTCTTT
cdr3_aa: CASSFGPTREAFF

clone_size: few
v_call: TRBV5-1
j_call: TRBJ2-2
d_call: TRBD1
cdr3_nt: TGCGCCAGCAGATCACAGGGGGCGGCGACCGGGGAGCTGTTTTTT
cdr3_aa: CASRSQGAATGELFF

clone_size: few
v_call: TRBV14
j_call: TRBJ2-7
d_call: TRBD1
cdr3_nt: TGTGCCAGCAGTTGGGACAGGGGGAACGAGCAGTACTTC
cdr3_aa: CASSWDRGNEQYF

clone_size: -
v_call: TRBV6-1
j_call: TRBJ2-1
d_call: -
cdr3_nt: TGTGCCAGCAGGGGGTGGGGCTCAGTCTATGAGCAGTTCTTC
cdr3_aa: CASRGWGSVYEQFF

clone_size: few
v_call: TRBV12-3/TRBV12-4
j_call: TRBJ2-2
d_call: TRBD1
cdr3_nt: TGTGCCAGCAGCCCGACAGGGGCGGCGAACACCGGGGAGCTGTTTTTT
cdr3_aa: CASSPTGAANTGELFF

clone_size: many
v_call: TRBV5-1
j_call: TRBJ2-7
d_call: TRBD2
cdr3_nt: TGCGCCAGCAGCTTGACACTAGCGGACGAGCAGTACTTC
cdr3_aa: CASSLTLADEQYF

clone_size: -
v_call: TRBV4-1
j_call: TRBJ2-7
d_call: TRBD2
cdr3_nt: TGCGCCAGCAGCTCCGGGAGTAGCGGGAGGGCCTACGAGCAGTACTTC
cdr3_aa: CASSSGSSGRAYEQYF

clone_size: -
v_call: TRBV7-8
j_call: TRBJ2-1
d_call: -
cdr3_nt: TGTGCCAGCAGCTTGTCACCGGGACTTCATAACAATGAGCAGTTCTTC
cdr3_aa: CASSLSPGLHNNEQFF

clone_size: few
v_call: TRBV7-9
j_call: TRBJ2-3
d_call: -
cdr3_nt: TGTGCCAGCAGCCCCACGCGACGGACAGCTTCCACAGATACGCAGTATTTT
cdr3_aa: CASSPTRRTASTDTQYF

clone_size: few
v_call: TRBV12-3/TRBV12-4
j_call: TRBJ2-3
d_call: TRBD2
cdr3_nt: TGTGCCAGCACCTACAGACTAGCGGGAGTCAATACGCAGTATTTT
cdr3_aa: CASTYRLAGVNTQYF

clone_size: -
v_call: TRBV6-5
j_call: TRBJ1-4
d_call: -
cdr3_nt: TGTGCCAGCAGTTACGACGCCCCTAATGAAAAACTGTTTTTT
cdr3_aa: CASSYDAPNEKLFF

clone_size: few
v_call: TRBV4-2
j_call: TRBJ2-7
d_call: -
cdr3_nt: TGTGCCAGCAGCCAAGATGGGCTAGGGTCCTACGAGCAGTACTTC
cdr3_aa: CASSQDGLGSYEQYF

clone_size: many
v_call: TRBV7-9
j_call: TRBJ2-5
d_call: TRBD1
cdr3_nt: TGTGCCAGCATCCACAGGGGCGCCACCCTCCAAGAGACCCAGTACTTC
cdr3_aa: CASIHRGATLQETQYF

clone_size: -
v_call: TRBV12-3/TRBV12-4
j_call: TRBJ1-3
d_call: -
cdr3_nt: TGTGCCAGCGGCCGGCACCTCTCTGGAAACACCATATATTTT
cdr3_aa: CASGRHLSGNTIYF

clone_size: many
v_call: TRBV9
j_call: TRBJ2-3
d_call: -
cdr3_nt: TGTGCCAGCAGCGTAGATACGCAGTATTTT
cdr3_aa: CASSVDTQYF

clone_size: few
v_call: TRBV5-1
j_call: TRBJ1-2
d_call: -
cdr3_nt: TGCGCCAGCAGCTCGGGGGACATTAACTATGGCTACACCTTC
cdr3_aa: CASSSGDINYGYTF

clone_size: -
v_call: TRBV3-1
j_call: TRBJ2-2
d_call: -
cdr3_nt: TGTGCCAGCAGCCAAGATGGGTTAGGATCCACCGGGGAGCTGTTTTTT
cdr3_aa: CASSQDGLGSTGELFF

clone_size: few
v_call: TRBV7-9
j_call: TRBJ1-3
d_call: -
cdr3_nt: TGTGCCAGCAGCCCTGTCAGGGAGGTGGACACCATATATTTT
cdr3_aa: CASSPVREVDTIYF

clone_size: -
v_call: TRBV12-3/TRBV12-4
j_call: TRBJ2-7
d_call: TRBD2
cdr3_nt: TGTGCCACCAGACTAGCGGGAGGGTACGAGCAGTACTTC
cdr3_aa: CATRLAGGYEQYF

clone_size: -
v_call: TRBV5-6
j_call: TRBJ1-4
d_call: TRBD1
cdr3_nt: TGTGCCAGCAGTTCACGACAGGGGAGGCATGAAAAACTGTTTTTT
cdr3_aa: CASSSRQGRHEKLFF

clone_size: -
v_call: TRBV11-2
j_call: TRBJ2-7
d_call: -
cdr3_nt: TGTGCCAGCAGCTTAGTGAAGGTAGGGGGCTACGAGCAGTACTTC
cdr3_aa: CASSLVKVGGYEQYF

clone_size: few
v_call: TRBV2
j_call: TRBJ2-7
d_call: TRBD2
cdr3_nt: TGTGCCAGCAGTGGCCCCTTTAGCGGGAGCCCCTACGAGCAGTACTTC
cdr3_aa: CASSGPFSGSPYEQYF

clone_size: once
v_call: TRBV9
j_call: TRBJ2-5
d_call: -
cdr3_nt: TGTGCCAGCAGCGTAGAAGTGGGAGGAGAGACCCAGTACTTC
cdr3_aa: CASSVEVGGETQYF

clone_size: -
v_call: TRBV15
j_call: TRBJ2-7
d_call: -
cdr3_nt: TGTGCCACCAGCAGAGATCGGGACCTCTACGAGCAGTACTTC
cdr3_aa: CATSRDRDLYEQYF

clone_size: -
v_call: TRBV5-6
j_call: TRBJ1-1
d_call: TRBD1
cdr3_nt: TGTGCCAGCAGCTGTGGGACAGTAATGGAGAACACTGAAGCTTTCTTT
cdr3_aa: CASSCGTVMENTEAFF

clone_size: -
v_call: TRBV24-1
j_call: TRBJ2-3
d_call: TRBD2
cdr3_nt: TGTGCCACCAGTGATCCCCCGGGACTAGCGGGAGGTACAGATACGCAGTATTTT
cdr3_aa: CATSDPPGLAGGTDTQYF

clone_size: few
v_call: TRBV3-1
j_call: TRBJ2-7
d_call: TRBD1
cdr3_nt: TGTGCCAGCAGCCTGACAGGGATCGGTTTCTACGAGCAGTACTTC
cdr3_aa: CASSLTGIGFYEQYF

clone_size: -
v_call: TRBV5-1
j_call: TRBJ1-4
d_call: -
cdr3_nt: TGCGCCAGCAGCTTGGCCGCCGGGCGGGAAGAAAAACTGTTTTTT
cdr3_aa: CASSLAAGREEKLFF

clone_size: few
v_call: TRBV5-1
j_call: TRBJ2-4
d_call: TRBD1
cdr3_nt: TGCGCCAGCAGCTCAGGACAGGGGAGCAGCATTCAGTACTTC
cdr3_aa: CASSSGQGSSIQYF

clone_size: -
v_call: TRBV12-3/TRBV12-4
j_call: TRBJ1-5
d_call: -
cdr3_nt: TGTGCCAGCAGTCCGGGGGGACGGATCTTCCAGCATTTT
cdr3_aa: CASSPGGRIFQHF

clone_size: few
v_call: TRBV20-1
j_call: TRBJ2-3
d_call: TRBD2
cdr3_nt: TGCAGTGCTAGGGGAGGGGTCAGCACAGATACGCAGTATTTT
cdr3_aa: CSARGGVSTDTQYF

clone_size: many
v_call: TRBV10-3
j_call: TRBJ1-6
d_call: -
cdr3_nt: TGTGCCATCAGCCGGGAAACCCATTCACCCCTCCACTTT
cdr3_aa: CAISRETHSPLHF

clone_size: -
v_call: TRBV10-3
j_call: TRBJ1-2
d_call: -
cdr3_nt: TGTGCCATCGGGTCGGGTTATGGCTACACCTTC
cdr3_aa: CAIGSGYGYTF

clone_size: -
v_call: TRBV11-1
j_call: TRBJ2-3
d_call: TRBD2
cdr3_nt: TGTGCCAGCAGCCCAGGGACTAGAACTACATACCGCACAGATACGCAGTATTTT
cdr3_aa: CASSPGTRTTYRTDTQYF